This passage covers 12 T cell receptor beta chains from one sample sequenced in a study of cytomegalovirus exposure and HLA in healthy donors. Researchers ran the PCR with 60 Vbeta and 13 Jbeta primers. Assay used: immunoSEQ multiplex PCR; TCRdb lists only in-frame clones, some missing. The table records 95,000 to 150,000 clones, around three quarters of them present only once. Specimen: PBMCs. All receptors derive from a middle-aged woman in good health and CMV-seropositive.

The chain carries TRBV27 and TRBJ2-3; TRBD2 matches at 11 bases. The CDR3 covers 15 residues. The V segment lost 7 bases and the J segment 1 base; nucleotides outside the gene matches: 4. Germline-derived CDR1 and CDR2 are MNHEY and SMNVEV (reference sequence). The CDR3 protein is CASTQLAGGTDTQYF. CDR3 coding DNA: TGTGCCAGCACCCAACTAGCGGGGGGCACAGATACGCAGTATTTT.

The chain couples TRBV19 to TRBJ1-5; 7 bases line up with TRBD1. Germline trimming cut 4 bases from V and 3 bases from J; bases unmatched to any gene: 6. This CDR3 spans 15 amino acids. Germline V gene lookup returns CDR1 LNHDA and CDR2 SQIVND (reference sequence). CDR3 DNA: TGTGCCAGTAGTACCGTGACAGGGAACAATCAGCCCCAGCATTTT. Its protein product is CASSTVTGNNQPQHF.

The V call is TRBV9, the J call TRBJ1-1, with 10 nucleotides matching TRBD1. The CDR3 contains 15 residues. The germline CDR1 and CDR2 sequences are SGDLS and YYNGEE. J was trimmed by 2 bases and V by 3 bases; bases with no gene match: 4. CDR3 coding DNA: TGTGCCAGCAGCGGACAGGGGGCAATAAACACTGAAGCTTTCTTT. Translating it yields CASSGQGAINTEAFF.

This clone was counted a single time. This sequence joins TRBV7-9 and TRBJ2-1; 13 bases fit TRBD2. Germline CDR1 SEHNR, CDR2 FQNEAQ (reference sequence). The CDR3 is 16 residues long. V was pared by 4 bases and J by 5 bases, with 5 bases of the junction left unmatched. The CDR3 is CASSSLLAGGDNEQFF. The CDR3 bases are TGTGCCAGCAGCTCGTTACTAGCGGGAGGGGACAATGAGCAGTTCTTC.

This chain connects TRBV19 to TRBJ1-5, with D possibly TRBD1 on 6 matching bases. The CDR3 covers 14 residues. Trimming removed 5 bases at V and 4 bases at J, with 12 bases between. Germline V lookup: CDR1 LNHDA, CDR2 SQIVND (reference sequence). This chain's CDR3 is CASSVQGGNQPQHF. CDR3 DNA: TGTGCCAGTAGTGTACAGGGAGGGAATCAGCCCCAGCATTTT.

This chain uses TRBV6-1 with TRBJ1-6; the D is unclear. The CDR3 has 15 amino acids. Trimming removed 10 bases at V and 1 base at J, with 14 bases between. Germline CDR1 reads MNHNS; CDR2 reads SASEGT. CDR3 nucleotide sequence: TGTGCCACTACCCCAGCCAGGTCCTATAATTCACCCCTCCACTTT. It translates to CATTPARSYNSPLHF.

This chain links TRBV7-8 with TRBJ2-1, with TRBD2 matching 9 bases. J gave up 7 bases and V 7 bases, and 20 bases lay outside the gene matches. The CDR3 consists of 18 residues. Germline assignment: CDR1 SGHVS and CDR2 FQNEAQ. Written as DNA, the CDR3 is TGTGCCAGCACCGCTTTGGAAGAGCGGGGGGCCTTCTCAAATGAGCAGTTCTTC. Amino acids: CASTALEERGAFSNEQFF.

This rearrangement joins TRBV7-3 to TRBJ2-7; possible D gene TRBD2, 6 bases. This CDR3 comprises 14 residues. Between the trimmed V and J ends, which lost 4 bases and 7 bases, there was a span of 17 bases. CDR1 is SGHTA, CDR2 FQGTGA, per germline. The CDR3 region is CASSSGLAAAEQYF. CDR3 sequence (DNA): TGTGCCAGCAGCTCAGGATTAGCGGCGGCGGAGCAGTACTTC. Full variable domain (missing parts from reference TRBV7-3 and TRBJ2-7): GAGVSQTPSNKVTEKGKYVELRCDPISGHTALYWYRQSLGQGPEFLIYFQGTGAADDSGLPNDRFFAVRPEGSVSTLKIQRTERGDSAVYLCASSSGLAAAEQYFGPGTRLTVT.

The chain combines TRBV15 with TRBJ2-2; maybe TRBD2 (7 bases). The V end lost 3 bases, the J end lost 7 bases, and 21 bases lay between the germline ends. The germline V gene has CDR1 LNHNV and CDR2 YYDKDF (reference sequence). CDR3 length: 17 amino acids. CDR3 sequence reads: CATSRAKGGMRSGELFF. CDR3 sequence (DNA): TGTGCCACCAGCAGGGCCAAGGGGGGGATGAGGAGCGGGGAGCTGTTTTTT.

The genes are TRBV6-5 and TRBJ2-2, with 11 nucleotides matching TRBD2. V dropped 6 bases and J dropped 7; count of bases not matched to a gene: 7. Per germline, CDR1 MNHEY and CDR2 SVGAGI. There are 15 residues in the CDR3. CDR3: CASSPSGRSDGELFF. CDR3 bases: TGTGCCAGCAGCCCTAGCGGGAGGTCAGACGGGGAGCTGTTTTTT.

This chain links TRBV9 with TRBJ2-1; 7 bases match TRBD2. V gave up 4 bases and J gave up 0 bases; unmatched junction bases: 7. Germline V lookup: CDR1 SGDLS, CDR2 YYNGEE. The CDR3 spans 16 residues. The DNA of the CDR3 is TGTGCCAGCAGCCCTAGCGGTACCAGCTCCTACAATGAGCAGTTCTTC. It codes for CASSPSGTSSYNEQFF. Using reference TRBV9 and TRBJ2-1 for the parts outside the CDR3, the full variable domain is DSGVTQTPKHLITATGQRVTLRCSPRSGDLSVYWYQQSLDQGLQFLIQYYNGEERAKGNILERFSAQQFPDLHSELNLSSLELGDSALYFCASSPSGTSSYNEQFFGPGTRLTVL.

The chain combines TRBV2 with TRBJ1-5; a weak D match, TRBD1 (5 bases). CDR1 SNHLY and CDR2 FYNNEI come from the germline V gene. V gave up 6 bases and J gave up 1 base, with 10 bases separating them. This CDR3 comprises 14 residues. The CDR3 nucleotides read TGTGCCAGCAGGCCTCAGGGAAGCAATCAGCCCCAGCATTTT. Amino acids: CASRPQGSNQPQHF.